The next 2 T cell receptor beta chains were all read from a single sample in a study of blood T cell repertoires in COVID-19. This table comes from immunoSEQ multiplex PCR, and its TCRdb copy is limited to in-frame clones, with some not included. The data show around 370,000 clones, more than 75% seen once. The specimen sequenced was peripheral blood. These receptors were obtained from a woman between 45 and 65 years old with COVID-19, enrolled during active disease.

The rearrangement links TRBV9 to TRBJ2-5; tentatively, D is TRBD1 (6 bases). The CDR3 sequence is 13 residues long. Trimming took off 6 bases at V and 1 base at J, with 10 bases between the two ends. Germline CDR1 is SGDLS and CDR2 is YYNGEE. CDR3 region: CASTRTAQETQYF. In DNA form, the CDR3 reads TGTGCCAGCACCAGGACAGCCCAAGAGACCCAGTACTTC.

The rearrangement links TRBV7-9 to TRBJ2-6; TRBD1 might be the D (5 bases). This CDR3 region has 13 residues. The V end lost 3 bases, the J end lost 8 bases, and 8 bases lay between the germline ends. Looked up from germline, CDR1 is SEHNR and CDR2 is FQNEAQ (reference sequence). The CDR3 is CASSFRQPNVLTF. CDR3 nucleotide sequence: TGTGCCAGCAGCTTCCGACAGCCCAACGTCCTGACTTTC. The full variable domain, rest sourced from reference TRBV7-9 and TRBJ2-6, is DTGVSQNPRHKITKRGQNVTFRCDPISEHNRLYWYRQTLGQGPEFLTYFQNEAQLEKSRLLSDRFSAERPKGSFSTLEIQRTEQGDSAMYLCASSFRQPNVLTFGAGSRLTVL.